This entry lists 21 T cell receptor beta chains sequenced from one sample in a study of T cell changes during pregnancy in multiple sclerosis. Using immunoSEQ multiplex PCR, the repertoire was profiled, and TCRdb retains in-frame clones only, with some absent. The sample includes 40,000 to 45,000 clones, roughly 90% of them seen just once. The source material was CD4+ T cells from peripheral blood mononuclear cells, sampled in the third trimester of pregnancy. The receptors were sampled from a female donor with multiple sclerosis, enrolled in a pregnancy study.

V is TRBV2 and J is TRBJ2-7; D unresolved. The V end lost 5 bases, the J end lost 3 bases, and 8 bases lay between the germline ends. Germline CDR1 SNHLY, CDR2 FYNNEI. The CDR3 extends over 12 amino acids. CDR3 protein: CASSSGNYEQYF. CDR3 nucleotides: TGTGCCAGCAGTTCAGGAAACTACGAGCAGTACTTC.

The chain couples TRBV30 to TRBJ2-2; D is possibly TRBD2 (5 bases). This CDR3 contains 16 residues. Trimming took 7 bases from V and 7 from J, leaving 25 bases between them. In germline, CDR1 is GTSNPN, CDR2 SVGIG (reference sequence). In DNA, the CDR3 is TGTGCCTTCTCCCCCGGGAAATTCGGGTTGGTCGGGGAGCTGTTTTTT. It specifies CAFSPGKFGLVGELFF.

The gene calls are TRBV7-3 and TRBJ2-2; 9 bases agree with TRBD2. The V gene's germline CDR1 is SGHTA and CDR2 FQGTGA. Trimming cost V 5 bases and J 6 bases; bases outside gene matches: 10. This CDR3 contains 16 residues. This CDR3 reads CASSEVAGGPSGELFF. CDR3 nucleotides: TGTGCCAGCAGCGAGGTCGCGGGAGGGCCCTCCGGGGAGCTGTTTTTT.

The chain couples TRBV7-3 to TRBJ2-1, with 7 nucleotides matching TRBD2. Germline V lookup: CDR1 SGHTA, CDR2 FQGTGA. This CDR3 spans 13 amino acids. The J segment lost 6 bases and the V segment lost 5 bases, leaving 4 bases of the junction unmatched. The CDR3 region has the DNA TGTGCCAGCAGCGTGACTAGCCTCAATGAGCAGTTCTTC. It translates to CASSVTSLNEQFF.

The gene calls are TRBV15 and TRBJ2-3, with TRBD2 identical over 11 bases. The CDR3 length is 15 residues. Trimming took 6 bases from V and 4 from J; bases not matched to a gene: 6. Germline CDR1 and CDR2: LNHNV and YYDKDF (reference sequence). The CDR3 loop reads CATRTGTSGPDTQYF. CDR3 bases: TGTGCCACCAGAACCGGGACTAGCGGTCCAGATACGCAGTATTTT.

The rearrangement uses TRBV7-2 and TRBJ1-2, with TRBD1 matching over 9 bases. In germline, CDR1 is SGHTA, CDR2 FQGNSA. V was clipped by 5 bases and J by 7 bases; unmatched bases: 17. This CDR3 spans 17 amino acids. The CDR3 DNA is TGTGCCAGCAGCCCAATCTCCGAAAGGACAGGGGCGACTGGCTACACCTTC. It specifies CASSPISERTGATGYTF.

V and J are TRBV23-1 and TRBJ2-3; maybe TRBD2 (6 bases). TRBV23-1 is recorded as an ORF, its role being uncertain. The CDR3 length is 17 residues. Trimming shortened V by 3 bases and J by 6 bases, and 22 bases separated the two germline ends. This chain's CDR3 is CASSHTSWSRAGDTQYF. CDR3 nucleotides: TGCGCCAGCAGTCACACTTCTTGGTCAAGGGCGGGGGATACGCAGTATTTT.

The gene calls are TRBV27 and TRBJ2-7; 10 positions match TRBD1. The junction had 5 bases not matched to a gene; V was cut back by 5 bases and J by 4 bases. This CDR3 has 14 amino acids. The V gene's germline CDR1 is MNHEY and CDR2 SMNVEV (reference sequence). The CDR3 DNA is TGTGCCAGCAGTCTCGGACAGGGGGGTTACGAGCAGTACTTC. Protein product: CASSLGQGGYEQYF.

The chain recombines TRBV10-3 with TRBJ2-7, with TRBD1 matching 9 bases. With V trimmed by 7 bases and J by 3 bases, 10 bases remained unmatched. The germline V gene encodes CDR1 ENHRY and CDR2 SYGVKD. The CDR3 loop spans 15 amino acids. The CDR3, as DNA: TGTGCCATCAATGCAGTACAGGGGGCGAACTACGAGCAGTACTTC. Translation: CAINAVQGANYEQYF.

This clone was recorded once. The CDR3 region is CATSRETVQGSPLHF. The CDR3 DNA sequence: TGTGCCACCAGCAGAGAAACCGTCCAGGGTTCACCCCTCCACTTT. V gene TRBV15 combines with J gene TRBJ1-6, with D perhaps matching TRBD1 (5 bases). Germline V gene sequence: CDR1 LNHNV, CDR2 YYDKDF (reference sequence). Trimming removed 0 bases from V and 9 bases from J, with 12 bases in between. There are 15 residues in the CDR3.

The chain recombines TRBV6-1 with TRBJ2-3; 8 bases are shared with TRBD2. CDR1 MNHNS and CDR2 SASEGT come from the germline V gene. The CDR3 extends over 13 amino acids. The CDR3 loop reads CAERETGTDTQYF. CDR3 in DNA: TGTGCTGAGCGGGAGACGGGCACAGATACGCAGTATTTT.

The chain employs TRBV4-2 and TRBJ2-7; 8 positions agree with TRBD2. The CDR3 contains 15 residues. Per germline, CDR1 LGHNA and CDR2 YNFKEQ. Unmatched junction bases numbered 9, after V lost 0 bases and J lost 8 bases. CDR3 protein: CASSQDSGTTPKQYF. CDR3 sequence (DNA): TGTGCCAGCAGCCAAGATAGCGGGACCACTCCGAAGCAGTACTTC.

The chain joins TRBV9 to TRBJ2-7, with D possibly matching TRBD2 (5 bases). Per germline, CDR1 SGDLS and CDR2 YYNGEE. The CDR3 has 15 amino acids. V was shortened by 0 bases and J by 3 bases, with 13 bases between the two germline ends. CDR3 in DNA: TGTGCCAGCAGCGTAGGAGACGGGGTAAACTACGAGCAGTACTTC. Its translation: CASSVGDGVNYEQYF.

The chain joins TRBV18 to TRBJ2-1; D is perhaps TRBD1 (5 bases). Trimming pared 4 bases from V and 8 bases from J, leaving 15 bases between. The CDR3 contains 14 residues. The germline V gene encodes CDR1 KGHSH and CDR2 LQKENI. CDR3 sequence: CASSLSRGNDEQFF. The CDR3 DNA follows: TGTGCCAGCTCACTATCTAGGGGCAATGATGAGCAGTTCTTC.

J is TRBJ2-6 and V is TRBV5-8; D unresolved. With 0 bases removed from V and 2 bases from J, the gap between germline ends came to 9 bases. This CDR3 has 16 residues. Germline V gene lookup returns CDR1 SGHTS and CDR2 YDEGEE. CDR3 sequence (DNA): TGTGCCAGCAGCTTGGTTTCGATAGCTGGGGCCAACGTCCTGACTTTC. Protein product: CASSLVSIAGANVLTF.

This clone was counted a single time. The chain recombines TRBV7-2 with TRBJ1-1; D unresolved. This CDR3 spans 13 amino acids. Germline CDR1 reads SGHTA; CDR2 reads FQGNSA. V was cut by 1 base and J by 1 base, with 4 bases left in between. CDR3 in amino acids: CASSLGANTEAFF. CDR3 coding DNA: TGTGCCAGCAGCTTAGGGGCGAACACTGAAGCTTTCTTT.

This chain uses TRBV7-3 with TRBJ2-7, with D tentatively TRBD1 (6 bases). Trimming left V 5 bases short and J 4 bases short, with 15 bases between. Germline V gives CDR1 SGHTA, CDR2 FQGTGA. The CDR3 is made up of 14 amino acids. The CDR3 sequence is CASSPGQGYYEQYF. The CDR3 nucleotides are TGTGCCAGCAGCCCCGGGCAGGGGTATTACGAGCAGTACTTC. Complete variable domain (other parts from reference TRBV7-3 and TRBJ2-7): GAGVSQTPSNKVTEKGKYVELRCDPISGHTALYWYRQSLGQGPEFLIYFQGTGAADDSGLPNDRFFAVRPEGSVSTLKIQRTERGDSAVYLCASSPGQGYYEQYFGPGTRLTVT.

The CDR3 spells CAWSVRAGRDRSYNEQFF. CDR3 bases: TGTGCCTGGAGTGTACGAGCGGGGCGGGATCGCTCCTACAATGAGCAGTTCTTC. The rearrangement uses TRBV30 and TRBJ2-1; 7 nucleotides agree with TRBD2. CDR3 length: 18 residues. Trimming cost V 0 bases and J 0 bases; bases outside gene matches: 11. In germline, CDR1 is GTSNPN, CDR2 SVGIG (reference sequence).

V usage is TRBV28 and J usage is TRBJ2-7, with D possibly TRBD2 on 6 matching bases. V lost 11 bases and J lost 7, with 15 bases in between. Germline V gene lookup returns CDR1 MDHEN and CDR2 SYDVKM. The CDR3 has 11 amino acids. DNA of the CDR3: TGTGCCGCCGGGGGAGACAGAGAGCAGTACTTC. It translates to CAAGGDREQYF.

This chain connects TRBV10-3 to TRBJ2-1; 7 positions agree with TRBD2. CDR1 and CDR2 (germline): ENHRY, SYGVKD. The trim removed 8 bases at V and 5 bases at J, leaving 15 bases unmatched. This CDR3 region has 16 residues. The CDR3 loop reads CAIAGGLLADHNEQFF. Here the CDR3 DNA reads TGTGCCATCGCCGGGGGGTTACTGGCGGATCACAATGAGCAGTTCTTC.

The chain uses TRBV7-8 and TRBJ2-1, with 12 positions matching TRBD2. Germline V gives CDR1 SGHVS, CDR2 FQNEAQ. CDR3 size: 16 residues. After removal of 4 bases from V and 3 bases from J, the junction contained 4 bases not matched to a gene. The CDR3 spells CASSSGLAGYYNEQFF. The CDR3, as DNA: TGTGCCAGCAGCTCAGGACTAGCGGGGTACTACAATGAGCAGTTCTTC.